This TCR beta chain was obtained from a study of blood T cells in healthy people across ages (dated by TCRdb to about 2015). Context from the whole study: In model experiments, template switching captured roughly one uniquely barcoded TCR beta cDNA molecule for every two T cells. Age-related changes in TCR beta repertoire diversity were measured in the study by deep sequencing normalized with unique cDNA molecular identifiers. The donors were split into four age groups: young (average around 16 years), middle-aged (about 40), aged (over 55) and long-lived (under 90). To avoid experimental bias, donors of different ages were spread randomly across the sequencing lanes. Two additional independent replicas of 1 million unique cDNA reads from the same blood draw were analyzed for two donors (one aged 18 to 29 and one aged 80 or older).

The germline V gene (reference sequence) gives CDR1 as SGHKS and CDR2 as YYEKEE. Trimming takes 4 bases off V and 7 bases off J; junction bases not matched to a gene: 9. Inclusive of the bounding cysteine and phenylalanine, the CDR3 is 15 residues long. The kept DNA is CDR3 alone, 45 bases in frame from the first base. The paper as a whole reports these results and caveats: Donor CMV infection status was unknown, potentially confounding age-related changes in expanded clonotypes. Compared with the aged group, more naive CD4+ T cells, fewer expanded clones and increased TCR diversity were shown by the long-lived group, suggesting age selection. Because profiling used bulk unsorted PBMCs, naive and antigen-experienced compartments could not be compared conclusively. The percentage of naive T cells measured by flow cytometry correlated strongly with observed TCR beta diversity. Estimates of total diversity from one million sequenced T cells were regarded as lower bounds and underestimates. As age increased, observed TCR beta diversity per million T cells dropped in a roughly linear way, and a significant reduction was already evident by age 40.

The donors were some 39 Caucasian individuals from Russia, aged roughly 6 to 95 years, who were systemically healthy. About 10 milliliters of peripheral blood were collected from each donor into EDTA-treated Vacutainer tubes. Ficoll-Paque density-gradient centrifugation was used to isolate PBMCs, with at least 7 million per sample. Trizol reagent was used to extract total RNA from the PBMCs, yielding at least 5 micrograms per sample. The percentages of naive CD45RAhigh/CD27high T cells were determined by flow cytometry on a PBMC aliquot from every donor. The library was made by 5' RACE. Instrument on record: Illumina HiSeq 2500. The second PCR ran for roughly 7 to 11 cycles and used a J-beta primer mix along with a sample-barcoded 5' primer. Each TCR beta cDNA molecule received a unique molecular identifier from a template-switch 5' adaptor carrying 12 random nucleotides. Each sample yielded at least 2.5 million CDR3-containing paired-end reads. The Mint cDNA synthesis kit, primed by a TRBC-specific oligonucleotide, was used to synthesize first-strand cDNA from all RNA. Following uracil-DNA glycosylase treatment, a first 18-cycle PCR with universal primers M1SS and BC2_uni_R was performed on all cDNA. From the authors' description of their analysis: For normalization, 1 million high-quality reads were randomly selected from each sample, with every read carrying a distinct molecular identifier. Instead of being binned into consensus sequences, reads with shared molecular identifiers were discarded. MiTCR, set to a Q25 quality threshold and the strictest error-elimination algorithm, was used for CDR3 identification, clonotype clustering and error correction. A nonparametric unseen species model with Euler transformation was used to estimate lower-bound total TCR beta diversity. TCRdb applied fastp at Q25 and MiXCR to the public reads, then kept only in-frame beta chains. Rows merge per CDR3 protein into single entries with the most common DNA and genes. Here the V and J calls rest on TCRdb's processing, not on the authors' analysis. In this sample the table shows roughly 1,500,000 distinct CDR3 sequences, approximately 32% of which occur a single time. The ten largest clones add up to about 11% of the sample.

As for this clonotype: Its antigen is not yet known. No qualities accompany the bases; no much larger clone lies one base away.

This TCR was recovered from a woman aged 25-40 years in good health. The rearrangement combines TRBV5-5 with TRBJ1-4, and 8 junctional nucleotides match TRBD1. The sequenced sample consisted of blood. The CDR3 is CASSSRTGTGEKLFF. The DNA sequence follows: TGTGCCAGCAGCAGCCGGACAGGGACGGGTGAAAAACTGTTTTTT.